The 16 T cell receptor beta chains below come from one sample, sequenced in a study of cytomegalovirus exposure and HLA in healthy donors. This PCR relied on a set of 60 Vbeta primers and 13 Jbeta primers. Using immunoSEQ multiplex PCR, the repertoire was profiled, and TCRdb retains in-frame clones only, with some absent. The data hold 75,000 to 95,000 clones, with approximately 84% observed a single time. The sample was PBMCs. These receptors all come from a woman younger than 30 in good health and CMV-seropositive.

The chain joins TRBV13 to TRBJ2-2, with D possibly matching TRBD2 (5 bases). This CDR3 is built from 15 residues. V shed 6 bases and J shed 4 bases, with 15 bases lying between them. In germline, CDR1 is PRHDT, CDR2 FYEKMQ (reference sequence). The CDR3 reads CASSMPGKATGELFF. CDR3 nucleotides: TGTGCCAGCAGTATGCCGGGAAAGGCCACCGGGGAGCTGTTTTTT.

This sequence joins TRBV15 and TRBJ2-2, with 8 positions matching TRBD1. Germline V gene data show CDR1 as LNHNV and CDR2 as YYDKDF (reference sequence). J gave up 2 bases and V 7 bases, and 3 bases lay outside the gene matches. The CDR3 loop spans 14 amino acids. The CDR3 spells CATTDRVNTGELFF. DNA for the CDR3: TGTGCCACCACGGACAGGGTTAACACCGGGGAGCTGTTTTTT. Supplemented by reference TRBV15 and TRBJ2-2, the full variable domain reads DAMVIQNPRYQVTQFGKPVTLSCSQTLNHNVMYWYQQKSSQAPKLLFHYYDKDFNNEADTPDNFQSRRPNTSFCFLDIRSPGLGDTAMYLCATTDRVNTGELFFGEGSRLTVL.

This chain uses TRBV15 with TRBJ1-6; D is unresolved. Per germline, CDR1 LNHNV and CDR2 YYDKDF (reference sequence). The V end was cut by 2 bases, the J end by 14 bases, with 10 bases between. The CDR3 is made up of 12 amino acids. The CDR3 loop reads CATSRKYEALHF. In DNA form, the CDR3 reads TGTGCCACCAGCAGAAAGTACGAGGCCCTCCACTTT.

This chain joins TRBV18 and TRBJ1-4, with 10 bases fitting TRBD1. Germline CDR1 and CDR2: KGHSH and LQKENI. This CDR3 is 18 amino acids long. The V gene end was trimmed by 3 bases and the J gene end by 0 bases; junction bases not matched to a gene: 7. The CDR3 here is CASSPTGTGVATNEKLFF. CDR3 bases: TGTGCCAGCTCACCGACCGGGACAGGGGTTGCAACTAATGAAAAACTGTTTTTT.

The chain combines TRBV6-6 with TRBJ1-1, with a possible D match to TRBD1 (5 bases). This CDR3 has 14 residues. V was shortened by 5 bases and J by 2 bases, with 12 bases between the two germline ends. Looked up from germline, CDR1 is MNHNY and CDR2 is SVGAGI (reference sequence). This chain's CDR3 is CASSGGDRNTEAFF. The CDR3 DNA is TGTGCCAGCAGTGGCGGCGACAGAAACACTGAAGCTTTCTTT.

The V call is TRBV28, the J call TRBJ2-7, with D unresolved. The germline gives CDR1 MDHEN, CDR2 SYDVKM. The CDR3 totals 13 residues. V lost 6 bases to trimming and J lost 4 bases, with 13 bases between them. The chain's CDR3 is CASSLQIWYEQYF. The CDR3 DNA is TGTGCCAGCAGCCTACAGATATGGTACGAGCAGTACTTC. Using reference TRBV28 and TRBJ2-7 for the parts outside the CDR3, the full variable domain is DVKVTQSSRYLVKRTGEKVFLECVQDMDHENMFWYRQDPGLGLRLIYFSYDVKMKEKGDIPEGYSVSREKKERFSLILESASTNQTSMYLCASSLQIWYEQYFGPGTRLTVT.

This clone was recorded a few times. The V gene is TRBV7-3, the J gene TRBJ2-1, with 7 bases that match TRBD2. The V segment lost 5 bases and the J segment 9 bases; nucleotides outside the gene matches: 10. The CDR3 contains 14 residues. Germline assignment: CDR1 SGHTA and CDR2 FQGTGA. As DNA, the CDR3 is TGTGCCAGCAGCCGAGGCGGGAGCGAGGGTGAGCAGTTCTTC. Protein sequence: CASSRGGSEGEQFF.

The V call is TRBV9, the J call TRBJ2-3; D perhaps matches TRBD1 (6 bases). The CDR3 runs 14 residues. CDR1 and CDR2 (germline): SGDLS, YYNGEE. Between the trimmed V and J ends, which lost 2 bases and 0 bases, there was a span of 7 bases. The CDR3 region has the DNA TGTGCCAGCAGCGTTCAGGGGAGCACAGATACGCAGTATTTT. This gives the protein CASSVQGSTDTQYF.

V is TRBV15 and J is TRBJ2-7; 7 nucleotides align to TRBD1. The V gene's germline CDR1 is LNHNV and CDR2 YYDKDF (reference sequence). CDR3 length: 13 residues. The V gene end was trimmed by 3 bases and the J gene end by 5 bases; junction bases not matched to a gene: 4. CDR3 nucleotide sequence: TGTGCCACCAGCAGCGACACAGGGGACGAGCAGTACTTC. This codes for CATSSDTGDEQYF.

The chain has TRBV7-9 and TRBJ1-3; D is undetermined. The germline V and J ends were trimmed by 4 bases and 5 bases, with 15 bases remaining between them. CDR3 length: 15 amino acids. Per germline, CDR1 SEHNR and CDR2 FQNEAQ (reference sequence). CDR3 sequence reads: CASSSTLEARNTIYF. CDR3 in DNA: TGTGCCAGCAGCTCTACCTTAGAGGCTAGAAACACCATATATTTT.

This sequence joins TRBV28 and TRBJ2-4; D may be TRBD2 (6 bases). The V and J ends lost 6 bases and 0 bases respectively, with 24 bases between them. The V gene's germline CDR1 is MDHEN and CDR2 SYDVKM. CDR3 length: 19 residues. The CDR3 loop is CASSRRGQIAVLAKNIQYF. In DNA, the CDR3 is TGTGCCAGCAGCCGACGTGGTCAAATAGCGGTATTAGCCAAAAACATTCAGTACTTC.

V gene TRBV5-1 combines with J gene TRBJ1-1; D is perhaps TRBD1 (6 bases). This CDR3 contains 13 residues. The V end was cut by 3 bases, the J end by 5 bases, with 11 bases between. Germline lookup yields CDR1 SGHRS and CDR2 YFSETQ. CDR3 in DNA: TGCGCCAGCAGCTCGCTCGGACAGACTGAAGCTTTCTTT. Amino acid sequence: CASSSLGQTEAFF.

The rearrangement links TRBV4-2 to TRBJ2-1, with TRBD2 matching 10 bases. This CDR3 contains 15 residues. The V gene end was trimmed by 0 bases and the J gene end by 6 bases; junction bases not matched to a gene: 2. Germline V gene sequence: CDR1 LGHNA, CDR2 YNFKEQ. DNA of the CDR3: TGTGCCAGCAGCCAAGAAGCGGGAGGGCCCAATGAGCAGTTCTTC. Protein sequence: CASSQEAGGPNEQFF.

The chain links TRBV5-1 to TRBJ1-2; D gene ambiguous. In germline, CDR1 is SGHRS, CDR2 YFSETQ. V lost 0 bases and J lost 0, with 9 bases in between. The CDR3 length is 15 residues. The CDR3: CASSLGQVSNYGYTF. CDR3 coding DNA: TGCGCCAGCAGCTTGGGGCAGGTCTCTAACTATGGCTACACCTTC.

The chain uses TRBV6-1 and TRBJ1-2; D is possibly TRBD1 (5 bases). The CDR3 spans 13 residues. Germline CDR1 MNHNS, CDR2 SASEGT. Trimming pared 2 bases from V and 8 bases from J, leaving 12 bases between. CDR3 nucleotides: TGTGCCAGCAGTGAATTGGCAGGGCGAGGCTACACCTTC. It translates to CASSELAGRGYTF.

The chain couples TRBV5-1 to TRBJ2-1; possibly TRBD2 for D (7 bases). The CDR3 covers 14 residues. CDR1 SGHRS and CDR2 YFSETQ come from the germline V gene. The germline V and J ends were trimmed by 6 bases and 6 bases, with 16 bases remaining between them. CDR3 coding DNA: TGCGCCAGCAATTCCGGGGGGCTTCCCAATGAGCAGTTCTTC. This gives the protein CASNSGGLPNEQFF.